These 18 T cell receptor beta chains originate from one sample sequenced in a study of beta chain features in type 1 diabetes. Isolated RNA was reverse transcribed in full, so expressed TCRB transcripts were sequenced. Using immunoSEQ multiplex PCR, the repertoire was profiled, and TCRdb retains in-frame clones only, with some absent. Among fewer than 650,000 clones listed, around 16% were seen once. The sample taken for sequencing was naive CD4+ T cells from blood. These receptors were taken from a man aged 18-30 years in good health.

V is TRBV21-1 and J is TRBJ1-2; TRBD1 is the table's D call, not checked against the DNA. TRBV21-1 is a documented pseudogene. The CDR3 is 14 amino acids. The CDR3 reads CASPRSRGDYGYTF. The CDR3 DNA reads TGTGCCAGCCCCCGGAGCAGGGGTGACTATGGCTACACCTTC.

CDR3 sequence reads: CASSFRTGRETQYF. DNA of the CDR3: TGTGCCAGCAGCTTTCGGACAGGGAGGGAGACCCAGTACTTC. J is TRBJ2-5 and V is TRBV13; 8 bases are shared with TRBD1. The germline CDR1 and CDR2 sequences are PRHDT and FYEKMQ (reference sequence). The CDR3 covers 14 residues. V shed 3 bases and J 5 bases; nucleotides not matched to a gene: 5.

As DNA, the CDR3 is TGCGCCAGCAGTAAGGGGACCCTACTTACCGCTATGCAATTCTACGAGCAGTACTTC. It encodes CASSKGTLLTAMQFYEQYF. This chain joins TRBV5-1 and TRBJ2-7; either TRBD1 or TRBD2 may supply D (5 bases each). The V gene lost 5 bases and the J gene lost 3 bases, with 30 bases spanning the gap. This CDR3 has 19 amino acids. Germline loops: CDR1 SGHRS, CDR2 YFSETQ.

This clone has more than one count but fewer than ten. J is TRBJ2-5 and V is TRBV12-5; 11 bases map to TRBD1. The J call may be wrong; the DNA end is better matched by TRBJ2-7. This CDR3 has 14 residues. Germline V lookup: CDR1 LGHNT, CDR2 FRNRAP. The CDR3 nucleotides read TGTGCTAGTGGACCCGGGACAGGGGGCTACGAGCAGTACTTC. This gives the protein CASGPGTGGYEQYF.

The chain carries TRBV7-8 and TRBJ1-1; tentative D call: TRBD1 (6 bases). Trimming shortened V by 5 bases and J by 4 bases, and 11 bases separated the two germline ends. Germline V gene data show CDR1 as SGHVS and CDR2 as FQNEAQ. The length of the CDR3 is 13 residues. CDR3 protein: CASSIRGGTEAFF. CDR3 bases: TGTGCCAGCAGCATCAGGGGTGGCACTGAAGCTTTCTTT.

The chain couples TRBV5-1 to TRBJ2-3; perhaps TRBD2 as D (6 bases). Germline V gene sequence: CDR1 SGHRS, CDR2 YFSETQ. The V end was cut by 0 bases, the J end by 2 bases, with 16 bases between. The CDR3 contains 17 residues. CDR3 DNA: TGCGCCAGCAGCTTGGCCCCCGGGGCGGGAAACACAGATACGCAGTATTTT. Residues: CASSLAPGAGNTDTQYF.

The rearrangement links TRBV6-1 to TRBJ2-5, with a tentative D call TRBD2 (5 bases). Deletions cut 1 base from V and 1 base from J, with 7 bases between. This CDR3 contains 14 residues. Germline V CDR1 and CDR2: MNHNS, SASEGT. Here the CDR3 DNA reads TGTGCCAGCAGTGAAGGAGGGATCCAAGAGACCCAGTACTTC. It yields the protein CASSEGGIQETQYF.

Points on this clone: Other DNA sequences within the sample encode an identical CDR3. The chain uses TRBV10-3 and TRBJ2-5, with 8 bases identical to TRBD2. Unmatched junction bases numbered 5, after V lost 3 bases and J lost 5 bases. CDR3 length equals 14 residues. Germline CDR1 is ENHRY and CDR2 is SYGVKD. The CDR3 nucleotides read TGTGCCATCAGTGAAACAGGCGGGGGGGAGACCCAGTACTTC. Encoded protein: CAISETGGGETQYF.

The chain links TRBV11-1 to TRBJ1-1, with TRBD1 matching over 8 bases. The CDR3 covers 15 residues. The J segment lost 1 base and the V segment lost 2 bases, leaving 3 bases of the junction unmatched. Germline CDR1 reads SGHAT; CDR2 reads FQDESV (reference sequence). The CDR3 sequence is CASSLRDRQNTEAFF. In DNA, the CDR3 is TGTGCCAGCAGCTTAAGGGACAGGCAGAACACTGAAGCTTTCTTT.

This clone showed up just a few times. V gene TRBV6-5 combines with J gene TRBJ1-5; 8 bases match TRBD1. The germline V gene has CDR1 MNHEY and CDR2 SVGAGI. V was pared by 4 bases and J by 6 bases, with 8 bases of the junction left unmatched. The CDR3 is 15 residues long. CDR3 protein: CASSSGQGISQPQHF. The DNA of the CDR3 is TGTGCCAGCAGTTCCGGACAGGGCATAAGTCAGCCCCAGCATTTT.

V usage is TRBV18 and J usage is TRBJ2-5, with 10 positions matching TRBD2. CDR1 is KGHSH, CDR2 LQKENI, per germline. The V segment lost 6 bases and the J segment 7 bases; nucleotides outside the gene matches: 8. The CDR3 loop spans 14 amino acids. CDR3 sequence reads: CASSLGTSEGTQYF. In DNA, the CDR3 is TGTGCCAGCTCTCTTGGGACTAGCGAAGGGACCCAGTACTTC.

The sample holds a few counts of this clone. This CDR3 reads CASSTNDGAWSADTQYF. CDR3 DNA: TGTGCCAGTAGTACCAACGACGGGGCCTGGAGCGCAGATACGCAGTATTTT. The gene calls are TRBV19 and TRBJ2-3; either TRBD1 or TRBD2 may supply D (5 bases each). CDR1 and CDR2 from the germline V gene are LNHDA and SQIVND (reference sequence). V lost 4 bases to trimming and J lost 4 bases, with 21 bases between them. There are 17 residues in the CDR3.

This clone was observed a handful of times. This rearrangement joins TRBV9 to TRBJ1-3; D gene uncertain. The CDR3 has 14 amino acids. Trimming pared 0 bases from V and 3 bases from J, leaving 7 bases between. CDR1 and CDR2 (germline): SGDLS, YYNGEE. The CDR3 loop reads CASSVGAGGNTIYF. CDR3 DNA: TGTGCCAGCAGCGTAGGGGCAGGTGGAAACACCATATATTTT.

This chain connects TRBV11-2 to TRBJ1-1; D ambiguous. The CDR3 is 15 residues long. Germline V gene sequence: CDR1 SGHAT, CDR2 FQNNGV. Trimming removed 0 bases from V and 1 base from J, with 9 bases in between. In DNA, the CDR3 is TGTGCCAGCAGCTTAGAATTCAGAGGGAACACTGAAGCTTTCTTT. Its translation is CASSLEFRGNTEAFF.

The rearrangement links TRBV7-9 to TRBJ2-3, with 8 nucleotides matching TRBD1. CDR1 and CDR2 from the germline V gene are SEHNR and FQNEAQ (reference sequence). Losses at the gene ends were 5 bases for V and 4 bases for J; bases not matched to a gene: 5. The CDR3 covers 14 residues. CDR3 bases: TGTGCCAGCAGCACGACAGGGGACTCAGATACGCAGTATTTT. Its protein is CASSTTGDSDTQYF.

This clone was counted only a few times. V is TRBV4-3 and J is TRBJ2-5; either TRBD1 or TRBD2 may fit D (6 bases each). V lost 0 bases and J lost 3, with 11 bases in between. Germline assignment: CDR1 LGHNA and CDR2 YSLEER. This CDR3 comprises 15 residues. CDR3 nucleotides: TGCGCCAGCAGCCAAGAGGGGGGCCGGGAAGAGACCCAGTACTTC. Its translation is CASSQEGGREETQYF.

The chain is built from TRBV19 and TRBJ1-5; D call uncertain. Between the trimmed V and J ends, which lost 1 base and 3 bases, there was a span of 4 bases. The germline V gene encodes CDR1 LNHDA and CDR2 SQIVND (reference sequence). There are 13 residues in the CDR3. CDR3 in DNA: TGTGCCAGTAGTATAGGCCCCAATCAGCCCCAGCATTTT. Its translation: CASSIGPNQPQHF.

V gene TRBV7-2 combines with J gene TRBJ2-3, with 10 bases identical to TRBD2. CDR3 length: 18 amino acids. Germline V CDR1 and CDR2: SGHTA, FQGNSA. V trimming: 5 bases; J trimming: 5 bases; junction bases outside the gene matches: 16. The CDR3 loop reads CASSRSGGAFPRGDTQYF. In DNA, the CDR3 is TGTGCCAGCAGCCGGAGCGGGGGGGCCTTTCCCCGCGGAGATACGCAGTATTTT.